The clone carrying this T cell receptor (beta chain) was recorded many times. Its antigen is unidentified. This record comes from a study of spatial heterogeneity in lung cancer. Study at large: Unique TCR and UMI combinations averaged more than ten appearances each in raw reads. Findings and caveats of the study: At tumor resection, ubiquitous expanded TCRs were detected in blood more often than later.

TCRdb passed the 5' RACE reads through MiXCR, listing each CDR3 protein once. The sample consists of about 36,000 distinct CDR3 sequences, 4% to 6% of them appearing once. CDR1 ENHRY and CDR2 SYGVKD come from the germline V gene. The junction had 2 bases not matched to a gene; V was cut back by 0 bases and J by 0 bases. This CDR3 spans 16 amino acids. Time point described: sample taken at primary tumor resection. Frozen PBMC, nontumor lung or tumor provided whole RNA, which was sequenced unsorted. This sequence was found in a female donor with early-stage non-small cell lung cancer. The V call is TRBV10-3, the J call TRBJ2-1; 7 nucleotides align to TRBD2. The sequencing here drew on PBMCs, taken at surgery. CDR3 sequence (DNA): TGTGCCATCAGTGAGTCGACGGGGGGCTCCTACAATGAGCAGTTCTTC. It yields the protein CAISESTGGSYNEQFF.